Below, one TCR beta chain is given with its context. These data are taken from a study of blood T cell repertoires in COVID-19. Study as a whole: The origin of the acute and convalescent COVID-19 samples was the United States, Italy and Spain. Sample material is recorded as cDNA or gDNA derived from T cells, B-cell-depleted T cells, or PBMCs.

Per the authors' pipeline: It was from reference gene primer amplification that nucleated cell counts were estimated. Using immunoSEQ multiplex PCR, the repertoire was profiled, and TCRdb retains in-frame clones only, with some absent. The DNA gave D and trimming, while V, J and clone size come from that table. The sample yields about 90,000 clones, around 82% seen once. Germline V gene data show CDR1 as KGHDR and CDR2 as SFDVKD. The CDR3 loop spans 16 amino acids. V was shortened by 4 bases and J by 3 bases, with 16 bases between the two germline ends. The sequence came from a man aged 55 to 70 with acute or convalescent COVID-19. The J gene is TRBJ2-3, the V gene TRBV24-1; a weak D match, TRBD2 (7 bases). Input material: peripheral blood. Here the CDR3 reads CATSEQGSGPTDTQYF. In nucleotides, the CDR3 is TGTGCCACCAGTGAACAGGGTAGCGGGCCGACAGATACGCAGTATTTT.